This T cell receptor (beta chain) stems from a study of patients and donors after allogeneic stem cell transplantation. CDR1 is LGHDT and CDR2 is YNNKEL in the germline V gene (reference sequence). The CDR3 consists of 16 residues. Deletions cut 2 bases from V and 1 base from J, with 12 bases between. Using its own MiXCR run on the RT-PCR reads, TCRdb lists one record per CDR3 protein. The profile shows about 210,000 distinct CDR3 sequences, about 38% of them singletons. The sequenced material came from blood, either unsorted or a sorted T cell fraction (not recorded which). The chain joins TRBV3-1 to TRBJ1-3; D is ambiguous. The clonotype originates from a human donor who was either an allogeneic HSCT recipient or a stem cell or donor lymphocyte infusion donor (not recorded which). It is not recorded whose cells these are; they may come from a transplant donor. The CDR3 DNA reads as TGTGCCAGCAGCCAACGCCCGACACCTTCTGGAAACACCATATATTTT. Translating it yields CASSQRPTPSGNTIYF.